This entry describes one T cell receptor beta chain. What antigen it recognizes has not been identified. The sample holds no much larger clone one base away, and base qualities are not on file. The library relied on the immunoSEQ multiplex PCR assay. The multiplex PCR relied on a mix of 60 forward primers for TCR Vbeta segments and 13 reverse primers for TCR Jbeta segments. The CDR3 region of rearranged TCR beta genes was amplified from genomic DNA by a multiplex PCR assay. The Illumina HiSeq System was used to sequence the amplified TCR beta libraries as 87-base-pair reads. The authors processed their data as follows. A later analysis tallied tens of millions of unique TCR beta chains across the 666 repertoires, and some 10 million of those chains were shared by two or more donors. A nearest-neighbor algorithm error-corrected the raw reads and collapsed the reads into unique sequences, merging closely related sequences to remove PCR and sequencing errors. Alignment of CDR3 sequences to IMGT reference sequences was used to assign V, D and J gene segments. For a sequence to be retained, at least a six-nucleotide match to both a V gene segment and a J gene segment was required. Rearrangements were called productive when the CDR3 lacked stop codons and stayed in frame with V and J; all others were non-productive. Following IMGT convention, CDR3 was defined as the stretch from the second conserved V-encoded cysteine up to the conserved J-encoded phenylalanine. Sequences without an unambiguous match to a single V gene segment were excluded from the earlier analysis of approximately 600 of the donors. An earlier analysis of approximately 590 of the donors called V segments functional above 56.7% productive rearrangements and segregating when the between-donor standard deviation exceeded 5%. A statistical classification framework was built for diagnosing cytomegalovirus status from the catalog of TCR beta chain sequences. In a later analysis, V and J genes were assigned by comparing TCR nucleotide sequences against IMGT/GENE-DB human TR gene sequences. Using the TCRdist pipeline, a later analysis assigned CDR3 sequences along with most-parsimonious VDJ recombination scenarios. In a later analysis, each TCR beta chain was defined by its CDR3 amino acid sequence together with its V-gene family, and reads without a unique V-gene family were excluded. To address suspected cross-contamination and a sequencing artifact, a later analysis removed 592 highly shared, low-generation-probability nucleotide sequences. A later analysis calculated a clonal expansion index for each public chain from normalized within-repertoire ranks of inferred template counts. In a later analysis, generation probabilities were computed using a VDJ recombination model fitted to out-of-frame rearrangements, and the results were checked against IGoR. A later analysis scored TCR-TCR, TCR-HLA and TCR-CMV co-occurrence with hypergeometric tests, applying a repertoire-size bias correction to TCR pairs. To estimate false discovery rates, a later analysis permuted the HLA or CMV assignments 20 times. In a later analysis, co-occurring TCRs were grouped using DBSCAN, with TCRdist sequence similarity added in when clustering inside HLA-allele-positive subsets. Co-occurrence clustering excluded repertoires with fewer than 30,000 or more than 120,000 public chains, plus five with anomalous nucleotide sharing. TCRdb re-hosts the immuneACCESS table, in-frame sequences only. Its copies lack some clones; in the studies checked, an unresolved V gene accounts for under half of them, and the cause for the rest is not known. The D gene and trimming were derived from the DNA, and the V and J assignments and clone size from that table. The sample records fewer than 150,000 clones, approximately 80% of which are singletons. The ten most abundant clones make up 4.5% to 5% of the sample.

This entry belongs to a study of cytomegalovirus exposure and HLA in healthy donors (dated by TCRdb to about 2017). Looking at the study overall: In an earlier analysis of about 560 of the donors, 250 to 300 Gb of sequence data and roughly 100 million unique TCR beta sequences from roughly 180 million T cells were reported. Every discovery cohort repertoire had been produced on one sequencing platform. Rather than drawing on any new phenotypic data, the later analysis identified candidate immune exposures from TCR beta sequences and the way those sequences occurred across donors. Among a few hundred genotyped donors of the cohort, an average of approximately 240,000 unique TCR beta nucleotide sequences were sequenced per donor, roughly 18% of them non-productive. The study combined high-throughput TCR immunosequencing, statistical association of individual TCRs with disease status, and machine learning to predict cytomegalovirus infection status. Donor age, sex, ethnicity and CMV serostatus were collected together with the repertoire data. Class I and class II HLA loci were covered by the typing at four-digit resolution. Besides the first cohort of around 670 subjects, a separate validation cohort made up of 120 different subjects was used. The study used immunosequencing to profile the T cell repertoires of 666 subjects and linked those repertoires to cytomegalovirus serostatus. A later analysis re-analyzed previously published TCR beta repertoires from 550 to 700 donors and added high-resolution HLA genotyping to study TCR occurrence patterns. A later genetic analysis used genome-wide SNP genotypes for about 60% of the roughly 700 donors, treating that subset as a discovery cohort. An earlier analysis of approximately 580 of the donors used high-throughput TCR beta sequencing to judge whether each TCR beta V gene segment behaved as functional or pseudogenic. The aim of the study was to test whether cataloging public T cell receptors could identify signatures of past pathogen exposure. Typing coverage varied by locus: roughly 629-640 donors for A, B, C, DRB1 and DQB1; under 550 for DQA1; 606 for DPA1; more than 450 for DPB1. About 5 DR-DQ haplotypes were handled as single units for association and clustering, since linkage in the cohort was strong. An early release that covered about 640 HLA-typed donors contained approximately 300 gigabases of sequencing data and about 93 million unique TCR sequences. Of the roughly 400 genotyped donors, approximately 80% fell in the genetic ancestry cluster associated with self-reported Caucasian donors. What the authors observed across the whole study: Several of the top co-occurrence clusters appeared to be linked to parvovirus B19, influenza, CMV and Epstein-Barr virus, according to a later analysis. In this cohort, only TCR beta chains were sequenced, and detectable features were limited by the absence of alpha or paired-chain data. The earlier analysis of some 560 of the donors excluded over 15 rarely observed V segments, including chromosome 9 orphons, because counts were too low. In vitro tests confirmed that a few of the cytomegalovirus-associated TCR beta chains recognize cytomegalovirus antigens. In a later analysis, HLA-associated TCR beta chains showed more clonal expansion and lower generation probabilities than non-associated chains that were equally common. In a later genetic analysis, a missense DCLRE1C variant was associated with V-gene and J-gene trimming of TCR beta chains, and the association was replicated in an independent cohort. In the study, 150 to 200 TCR beta chains were listed as associated with cytomegalovirus. Because HLA typing was missing for some donors at each locus, association tests included only the typed subset. In a later genetic analysis, fewer N-insertions in productive TCRs were reported among donors in an Asian-associated ancestry cluster than the roughly 700-donor mean. At a false discovery rate of 0.05, a later analysis linked around 17,000 TCR beta sequences to specific HLA alleles. Across donors, most TCR sequences were observed very rarely, whereas some public TCRs were present in many individuals. A further reported finding was that TCR beta sequences accurately predicted the HLA-A and HLA-B alleles for most subjects in the first cohort. Cytomegalovirus status was reported to be diagnosed by the classifier with high specificity and sensitivity in both the original and validation cohorts. A cluster of highly shared sequence variants was judged likely to represent a technical artifact of the sequencing pipeline. The only immune exposure information available for the cohort was CMV serostatus. In an earlier analysis of approximately 600 of the donors, most TCR beta V segments were observed in productive rearrangements about 90% or about 30% of the time, broadly matching IMGT annotations. Correlated functional status among segregating V segments might reflect linkage disequilibrium, but an unknown experimental factor could not be ruled out. Roughly uniform sequencing depth across donors was assumed in presence/absence analyses, although this assumption may not hold. When HLA alleles, especially DR and DQ, strongly co-occurred, attributing TCR associations to individual alleles was difficult. Most CMV-associated TCR beta chains appeared to be HLA-restricted in a later analysis, and the HLA associations seemed to be driven largely by CMV exposure. A later analysis found that TCR association rates varied across HLA loci, with DRB1 alleles showing the most associated TCRs and HLA-C alleles the fewest. According to the authors, the approach could potentially be generalized to other disease states and immunological phenotypes.

In total, approximately 690 healthy bone marrow donors made up the cohort. At the time of sampling, every cohort member was nominally healthy, though immune exposures that went unrecorded were likely present. The donor was CMV seropositive and was included in the group of 250 to 350 seropositive cohort members. Every donor gave a peripheral blood sample, and the peripheral blood mononuclear cells from that sample were used for TCR beta sequencing. Genomic DNA extraction from the blood cell samples was performed with the Qiagen DNeasy Blood Extraction Kit. Sequencing was carried out using PBMCs. This TCR came from a man over 45 in good health and CMV-seropositive.

The CDR3 in this case is CASSETSGEADTQYF. The nucleotide sequence reads as follows: TGTGCCAGCAGTGAGACTAGCGGGGAAGCAGATACGCAGTATTTT. The sequence is built from TRBV2 and TRBJ2-3, and TRBD2 aligns with 11 junction nucleotides. The CDR3, from cysteine to phenylalanine, totals 15 residues. Only the CDR3 portion is preserved as DNA: 45 bases, with reading frame beginning at the first base. At the junction V is shortened by 3 bases and J by 4 bases; bases outside the gene matches: 3. Per the germline V gene, SNHLY is the CDR1 and FYNNEI is the CDR2.